This TCR beta chain was observed in a study of T-cell reconstitution after alpha-beta-depleted transplantation in children. Trimming took 2 bases from V and 4 from J, leaving 17 bases between them. This CDR3 is built from 16 residues. Library preparation (for TCRbeta) was performed with unique molecular identifiers. TCRdb recomputed calls from the PCR reads with MiXCR, one row per CDR3 protein. This sample has about 240,000 distinct CDR3 sequences; 20% to 30% occur once, and the top ten carry about 2.6%. The chain is built from TRBV12-3 or TRBV12-4 and TRBJ1-2; possible D gene TRBD1, 5 bases. The TCR sequence derives from a girl aged 2 to 9 with Fanconi anemia, due to receive a stem cell transplant. Sequencing was performed on PBMCs, taken before TCRalphabeta/CD19-depleted stem cell transplant. CDR3 nucleotide sequence: TGTGCCAGCAGTTTAAAAACGACAGCTTCTCCCTATGGCTACACCTTC. Residues: CASSLKTTASPYGYTF.